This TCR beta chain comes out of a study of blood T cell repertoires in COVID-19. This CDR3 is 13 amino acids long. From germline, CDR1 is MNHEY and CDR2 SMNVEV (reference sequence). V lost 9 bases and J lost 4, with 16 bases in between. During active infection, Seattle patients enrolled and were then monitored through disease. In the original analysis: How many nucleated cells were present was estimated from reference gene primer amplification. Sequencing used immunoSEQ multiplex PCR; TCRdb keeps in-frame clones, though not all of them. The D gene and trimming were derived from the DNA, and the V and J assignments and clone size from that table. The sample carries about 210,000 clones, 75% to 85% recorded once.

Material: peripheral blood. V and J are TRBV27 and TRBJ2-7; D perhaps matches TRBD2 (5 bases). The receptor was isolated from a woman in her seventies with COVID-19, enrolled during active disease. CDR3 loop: CASQSGDGYEQYF. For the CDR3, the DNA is TGTGCCAGTCAGTCCGGGGATGGATACGAGCAGTACTTC.